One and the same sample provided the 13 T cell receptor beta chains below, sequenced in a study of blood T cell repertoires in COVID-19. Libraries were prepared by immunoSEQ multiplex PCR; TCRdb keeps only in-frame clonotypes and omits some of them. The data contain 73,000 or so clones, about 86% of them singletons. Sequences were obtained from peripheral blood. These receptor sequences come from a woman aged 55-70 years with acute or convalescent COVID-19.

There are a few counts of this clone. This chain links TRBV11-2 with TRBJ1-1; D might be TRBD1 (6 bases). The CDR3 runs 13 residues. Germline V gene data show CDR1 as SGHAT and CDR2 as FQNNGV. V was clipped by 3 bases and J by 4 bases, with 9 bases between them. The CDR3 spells CASSFRQVTEAFF. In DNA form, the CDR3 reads TGTGCCAGCAGCTTCCGACAGGTCACTGAAGCTTTCTTT. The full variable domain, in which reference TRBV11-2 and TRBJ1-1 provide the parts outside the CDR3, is EAGVAQSPRYKIIEKRQSVAFWCNPISGHATLYWYQQILGQGPKLLIQFQNNGVVDDSQLPKDRFSAERLKGVDSTLKIQPAKLEDSAVYLCASSFRQVTEAFFGQGTRLTVV.

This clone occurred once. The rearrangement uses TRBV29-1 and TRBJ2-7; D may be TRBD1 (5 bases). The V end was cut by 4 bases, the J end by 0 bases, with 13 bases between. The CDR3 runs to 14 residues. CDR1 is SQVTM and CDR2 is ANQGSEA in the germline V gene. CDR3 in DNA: TGCAGCGTTGGACAGCAGAGATCCTCCTACGAGCAGTACTTC. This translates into CSVGQQRSSYEQYF.

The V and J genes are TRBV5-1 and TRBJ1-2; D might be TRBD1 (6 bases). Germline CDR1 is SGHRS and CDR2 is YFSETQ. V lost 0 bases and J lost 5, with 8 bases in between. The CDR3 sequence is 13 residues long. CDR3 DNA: TGCGCCAGCAGCTTGGAAACAGGGTATGGCTACACCTTC. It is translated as CASSLETGYGYTF.

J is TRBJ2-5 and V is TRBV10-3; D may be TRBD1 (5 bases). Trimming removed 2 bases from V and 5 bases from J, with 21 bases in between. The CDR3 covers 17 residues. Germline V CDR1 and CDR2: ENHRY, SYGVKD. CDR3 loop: CAISETTVVRVEETQYF. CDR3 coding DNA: TGTGCCATCAGTGAGACCACGGTGGTCAGGGTGGAGGAGACCCAGTACTTC.

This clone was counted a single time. The CDR3: CASSHQTGEAFF. The DNA for the CDR3 is TGTGCCAGCAGTCACCAGACGGGTGAAGCTTTCTTT. The chain employs TRBV6-5 and TRBJ1-1, with D unclear. This CDR3 region has 12 residues. Trimming left V 5 bases short and J 7 bases short, with 11 bases between. The germline V gene has CDR1 MNHEY and CDR2 SVGAGI.

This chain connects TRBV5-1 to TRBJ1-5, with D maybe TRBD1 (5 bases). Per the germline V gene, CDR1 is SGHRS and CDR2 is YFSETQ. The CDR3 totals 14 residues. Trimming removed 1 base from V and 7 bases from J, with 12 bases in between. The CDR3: CASSLSPGQQPQHF. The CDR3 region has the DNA TGCGCCAGCAGCTTGTCCCCAGGGCAACAGCCCCAGCATTTT.

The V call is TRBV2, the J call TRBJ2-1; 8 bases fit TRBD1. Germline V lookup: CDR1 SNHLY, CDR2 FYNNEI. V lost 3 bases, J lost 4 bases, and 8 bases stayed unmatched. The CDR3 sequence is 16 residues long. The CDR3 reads CASSDGQGAKYNEQFF. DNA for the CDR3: TGTGCCAGCAGTGATGGTCAGGGGGCGAAGTACAATGAGCAGTTCTTC.

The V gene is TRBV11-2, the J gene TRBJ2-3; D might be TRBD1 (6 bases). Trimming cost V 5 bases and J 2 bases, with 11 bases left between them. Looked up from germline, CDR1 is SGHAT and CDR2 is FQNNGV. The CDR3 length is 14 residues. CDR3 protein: CASSATGATDTQYF. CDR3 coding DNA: TGTGCCAGCAGCGCGACAGGTGCCACAGATACGCAGTATTTT.

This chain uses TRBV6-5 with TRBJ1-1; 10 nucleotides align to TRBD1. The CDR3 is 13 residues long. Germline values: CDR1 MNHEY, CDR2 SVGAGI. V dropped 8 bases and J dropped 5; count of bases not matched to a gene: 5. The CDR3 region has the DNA TGTGCCAGCCGACAGGGGGCGCGAACTGAAGCTTTCTTT. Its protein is CASRQGARTEAFF.

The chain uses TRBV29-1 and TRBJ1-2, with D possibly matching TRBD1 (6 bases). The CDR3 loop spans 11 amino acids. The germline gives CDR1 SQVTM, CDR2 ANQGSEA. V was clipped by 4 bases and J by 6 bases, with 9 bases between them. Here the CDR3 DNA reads TGCAGCGTTGCCCAGGGGAATGGCTACACCTTC. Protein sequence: CSVAQGNGYTF.

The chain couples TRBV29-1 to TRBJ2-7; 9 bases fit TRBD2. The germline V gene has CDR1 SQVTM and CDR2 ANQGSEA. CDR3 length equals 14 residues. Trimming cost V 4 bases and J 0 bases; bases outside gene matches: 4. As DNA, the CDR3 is TGCAGCGTTGGCGGGGGGGGCAGCTCCTACGAGCAGTACTTC. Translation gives CSVGGGGSSYEQYF.

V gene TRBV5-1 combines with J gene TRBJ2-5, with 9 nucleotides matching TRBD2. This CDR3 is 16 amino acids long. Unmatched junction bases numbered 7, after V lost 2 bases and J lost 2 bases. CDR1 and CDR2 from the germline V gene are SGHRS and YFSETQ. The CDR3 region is CASSFSGSGGQETQYF. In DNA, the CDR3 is TGCGCCAGCAGCTTTAGTGGTAGCGGGGGACAAGAGACCCAGTACTTC.

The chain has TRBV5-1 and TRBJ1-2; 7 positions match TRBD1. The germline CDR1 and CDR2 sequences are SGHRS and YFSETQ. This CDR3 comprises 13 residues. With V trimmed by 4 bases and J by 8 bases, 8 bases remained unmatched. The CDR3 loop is CASSHDRVGGYTF. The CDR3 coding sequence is TGCGCCAGCAGCCACGACAGGGTTGGCGGCTACACCTTC.